This T cell receptor (beta chain) was sequenced in a study of cytomegalovirus exposure and HLA in healthy donors. As for the study in general: Findings of an earlier analysis included 117 million unique TCR beta sequences from 200 million or so T cells.

Vbeta (60) and Jbeta (13) primers were used in the PCR. Here immunoSEQ multiplex PCR was the method, and the copy in TCRdb shows in-frame clones only, minus some. The table has about 130,000 clones, roughly 79% seen once. General observations from the study: It was likely that a cluster of highly shared sequence variants was a sequencing artifact.

Concerning this clone: The antigen is not known.

Sequencing was carried out using PBMCs. The sequence came from a young man in good health and CMV-seronegative.

The CDR3, as DNA: TGCGCCAGCAGCGGAGCACAGGGGTACCCGCTCTCAAGGTATTTT. Translating it yields CASSGAQGYPLSRYF. This chain joins TRBV5-1 and TRBJ2-3; 7 bases align to TRBD1. CDR1 is SGHRS, CDR2 YFSETQ, per germline. V trimming: 4 bases; J trimming: 14 bases; junction bases outside the gene matches: 19. CDR3 length: 15 amino acids.